This T cell receptor beta chain came from a study of blood T cell repertoires in COVID-19. Clones were sequenced by immunoSEQ multiplex PCR, and TCRdb holds only the in-frame ones, with some missing. The sample holds some 150,000 clones, 80% to 85% seen once. Trimming cost V 11 bases and J 1 base, with 12 bases left between them. The CDR3 runs 13 residues. CDR1 is MDHEN, CDR2 SYDVKM, per germline. Sample: peripheral blood. V usage is TRBV28 and J usage is TRBJ1-5, with D perhaps matching TRBD1 (5 bases). The sequence was collected from a human donor in a cohort sampled during active COVID-19. The CDR3 DNA reads as TGTGCCGTTGGGGGGAAAAGCAATCAGCCCCAGCATTTT. It specifies CAVGGKSNQPQHF.